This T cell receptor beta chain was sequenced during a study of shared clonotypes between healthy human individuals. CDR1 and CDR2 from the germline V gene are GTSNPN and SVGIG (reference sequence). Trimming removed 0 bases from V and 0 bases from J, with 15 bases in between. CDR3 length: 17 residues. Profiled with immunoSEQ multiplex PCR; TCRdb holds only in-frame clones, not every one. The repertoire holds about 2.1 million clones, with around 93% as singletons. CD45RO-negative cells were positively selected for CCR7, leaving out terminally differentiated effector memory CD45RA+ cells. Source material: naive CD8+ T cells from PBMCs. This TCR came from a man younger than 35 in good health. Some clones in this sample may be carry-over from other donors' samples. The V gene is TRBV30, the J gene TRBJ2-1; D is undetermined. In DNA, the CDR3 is TGTGCCTGGAGTGTATCCCGACGGGCAAGCTCCTACAATGAGCAGTTCTTC. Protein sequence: CAWSVSRRASSYNEQFF.